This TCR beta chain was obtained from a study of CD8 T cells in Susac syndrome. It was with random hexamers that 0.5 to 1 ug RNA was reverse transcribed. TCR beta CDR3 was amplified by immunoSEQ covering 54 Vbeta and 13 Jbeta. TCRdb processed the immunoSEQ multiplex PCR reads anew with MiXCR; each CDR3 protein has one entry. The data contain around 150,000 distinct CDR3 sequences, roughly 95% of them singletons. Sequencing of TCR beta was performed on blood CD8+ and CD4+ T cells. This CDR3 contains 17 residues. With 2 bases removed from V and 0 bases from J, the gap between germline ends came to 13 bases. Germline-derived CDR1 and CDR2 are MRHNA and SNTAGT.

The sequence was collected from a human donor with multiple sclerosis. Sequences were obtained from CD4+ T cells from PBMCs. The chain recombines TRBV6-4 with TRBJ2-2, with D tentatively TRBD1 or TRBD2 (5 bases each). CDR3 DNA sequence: TGTGCCAGCAGTGACGTCCCCCTGGGGGCGAACACCGGGGAGCTGTTTTTT. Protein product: CASSDVPLGANTGELFF.